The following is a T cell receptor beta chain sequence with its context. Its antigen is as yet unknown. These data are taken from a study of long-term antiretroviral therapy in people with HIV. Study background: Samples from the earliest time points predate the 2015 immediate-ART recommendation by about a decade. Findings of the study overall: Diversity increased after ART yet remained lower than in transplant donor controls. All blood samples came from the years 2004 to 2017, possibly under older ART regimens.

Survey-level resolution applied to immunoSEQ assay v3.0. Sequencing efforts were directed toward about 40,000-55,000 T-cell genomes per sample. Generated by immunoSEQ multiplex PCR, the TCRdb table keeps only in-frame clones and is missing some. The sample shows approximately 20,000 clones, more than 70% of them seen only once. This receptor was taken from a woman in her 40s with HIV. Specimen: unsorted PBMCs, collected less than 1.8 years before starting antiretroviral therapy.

As DNA, the CDR3 is TGCGCCAGCAGTCCCGACAGGGGGGGCAATGGCTACACCTTC. Translation: CASSPDRGGNGYTF. This chain joins TRBV10-2 and TRBJ1-2; 9 nucleotides match TRBD1. The V gene end was trimmed by 5 bases and the J gene end by 6 bases; junction bases not matched to a gene: 7. From germline, CDR1 is WSHSY and CDR2 SAAADI. The CDR3 length is 14 residues.